This T cell receptor (beta chain) appears in the sequencing data of a study of vaccination effects on CD4 cells after COVID-19. Study overall: A median of 72 days separated the second dose and sampling.

Assay: immunoSEQ multiplex PCR; the TCRdb copy retains only in-frame clones and omits some. The sample contains approximately 12,000 clones, approximately 71% of which appear only once. Remarks on this clone: Its antigen is not known.

Points from the study as a whole: Clonal contraction was marked in infection- and vaccine-induced clones late after vaccination.

Germline V lookup: CDR1 SEHNR, CDR2 FQNEAQ (reference sequence). The CDR3 is 13 residues long. Trimming pared 5 bases from V and 6 bases from J, leaving 14 bases between. Expansion of antigen-specific CD4+ T cells with viral peptide pools was carried out by the ViraFEST assay before sequencing. Culture proceeded for approximately 10 days, and CD4+ T cells were then isolated. Participants were vaccinated with two doses of either the BNT162b2 or mRNA-1273 vaccine. The sequencing used CD4+ T cells from PBMCs cultured with SARS-CoV-2 spike peptides, collected after COVID-19 vaccination. The receptor was isolated from a human donor who received a COVID-19 vaccine. The rearrangement links TRBV7-9 to TRBJ2-7, with D unresolved. CDR3 coding DNA: TGTGCCAGCAGCCTCGTTATTATCTCCGAGCAGTACTTC. Its protein is CASSLVIISEQYF. Full variable domain (rest looked up from reference TRBV7-9 and TRBJ2-7): DTGVSQNPRHKITKRGQNVTFRCDPISEHNRLYWYRQTLGQGPEFLTYFQNEAQLEKSRLLSDRFSAERPKGSFSTLEIQRTEQGDSAMYLCASSLVIISEQYFGPGTRLTVT.